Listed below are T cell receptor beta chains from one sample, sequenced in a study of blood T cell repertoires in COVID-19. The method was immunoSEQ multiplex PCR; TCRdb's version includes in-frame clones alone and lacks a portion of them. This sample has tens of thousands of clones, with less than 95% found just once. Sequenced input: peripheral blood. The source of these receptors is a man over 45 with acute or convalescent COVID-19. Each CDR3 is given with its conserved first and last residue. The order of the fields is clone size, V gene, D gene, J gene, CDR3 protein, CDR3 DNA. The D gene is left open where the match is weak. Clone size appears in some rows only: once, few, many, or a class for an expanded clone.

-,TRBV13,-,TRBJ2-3,CASSAVWRTDTQYF,TGTGCCAGCAGCGCGGTGTGGCGCACAGATACGCAGTATTTT
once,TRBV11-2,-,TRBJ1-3,CASSRRLLYREGGNTIYF,TGTGCCAGCAGCCGTCGTCTACTTTACAGGGAGGGTGGAAACACCATATATTTT
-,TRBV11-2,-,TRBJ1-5,CASSPVAGGGQPQHF,TGTGCCAGCAGCCCCGTGGCGGGGGGTGGTCAGCCCCAGCATTTT
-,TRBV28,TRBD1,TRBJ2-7,CASTGQVTYEQYF,TGTGCCAGCACGGGACAGGTCACCTACGAGCAGTACTTC
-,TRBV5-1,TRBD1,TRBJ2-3,CASRRQPGQSTDTQYF,TGCGCCAGCAGACGACAACCGGGACAGAGCACAGATACGCAGTATTTT
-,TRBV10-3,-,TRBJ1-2,CAISAFEGRKDNYGYTF,TGTGCCATCAGTGCATTCGAGGGCAGAAAAGATAACTATGGCTACACCTTC
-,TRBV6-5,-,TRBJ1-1,CASRTVNTEAFF,TGTGCCAGCAGGACAGTGAACACTGAAGCTTTCTTT
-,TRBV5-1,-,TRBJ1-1,CASSRYPGVNTEAFF,TGCGCCAGCAGCCGATACCCGGGGGTCAACACTGAAGCTTTCTTT
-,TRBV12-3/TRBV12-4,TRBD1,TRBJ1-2,CASSLQGPHGYTF,TGTGCCAGCAGTCTACAGGGGCCCCATGGCTACACCTTC
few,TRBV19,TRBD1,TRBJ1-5,CASSVLGQGNNQPQHF,TGTGCCAGTAGTGTACTTGGACAGGGGAACAATCAGCCCCAGCATTTT
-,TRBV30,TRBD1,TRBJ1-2,CAWRIGTGYGYTF,TGTGCCTGGAGGATCGGGACAGGGTATGGCTACACCTTC